Reported below is one T cell receptor (beta chain). TCRdb's copy holds only in-frame clones and misses some; the assay was immunoSEQ multiplex PCR. The sample gives 70,000 to 80,000 clones, 92% of which show up once; 0.42% is in the top ten. This record comes from a study of technical replicates of blood from several donors. Material for sequencing was T cells isolated from PBMCs. The clonotype comes from a human donor in good health.

The CDR3 DNA follows: TGTGCCAGTAGTCCTAGTTTATATCAGGACAGGACCTACGAGCAGTACTTC. It translates to CASSPSLYQDRTYEQYF. The chain employs TRBV19 and TRBJ2-7; 7 bases match TRBD1. The CDR3 totals 17 residues. Trimming at V came to 5 bases and at J to 2 bases, leaving 15 bases not matched to a gene. The germline V gene encodes CDR1 LNHDA and CDR2 SQIVND (reference sequence).